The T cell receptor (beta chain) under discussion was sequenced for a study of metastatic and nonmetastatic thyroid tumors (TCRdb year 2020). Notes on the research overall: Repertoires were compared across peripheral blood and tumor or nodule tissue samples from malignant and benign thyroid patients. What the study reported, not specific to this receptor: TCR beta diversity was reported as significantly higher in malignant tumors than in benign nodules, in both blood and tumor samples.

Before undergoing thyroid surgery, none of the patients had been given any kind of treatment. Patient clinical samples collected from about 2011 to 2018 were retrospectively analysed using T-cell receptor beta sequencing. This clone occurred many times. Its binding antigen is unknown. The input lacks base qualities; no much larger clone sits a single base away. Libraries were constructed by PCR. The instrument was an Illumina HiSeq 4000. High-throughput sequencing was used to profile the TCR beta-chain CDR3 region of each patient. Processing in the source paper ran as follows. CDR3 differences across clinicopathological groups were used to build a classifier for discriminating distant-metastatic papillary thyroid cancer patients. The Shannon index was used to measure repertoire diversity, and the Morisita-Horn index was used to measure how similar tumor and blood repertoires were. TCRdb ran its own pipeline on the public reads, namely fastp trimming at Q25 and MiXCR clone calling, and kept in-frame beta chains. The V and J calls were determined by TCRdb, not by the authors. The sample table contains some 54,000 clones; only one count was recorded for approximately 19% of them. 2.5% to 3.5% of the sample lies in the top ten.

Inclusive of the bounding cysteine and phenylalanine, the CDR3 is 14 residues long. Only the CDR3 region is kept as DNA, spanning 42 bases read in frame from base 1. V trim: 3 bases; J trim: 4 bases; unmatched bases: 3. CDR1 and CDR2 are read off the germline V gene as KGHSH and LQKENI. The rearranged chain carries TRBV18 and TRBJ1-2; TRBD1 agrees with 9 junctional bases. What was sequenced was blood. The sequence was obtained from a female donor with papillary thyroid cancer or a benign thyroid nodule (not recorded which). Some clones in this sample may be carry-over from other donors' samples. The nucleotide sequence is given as TGTGCCAGCTCACCCGGGACAGGGCTCTATGGCTACACCTTC. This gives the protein CASSPGTGLYGYTF. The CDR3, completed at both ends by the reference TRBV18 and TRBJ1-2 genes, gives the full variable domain NAGVMQNPRHLVRRRGQEARLRCSPMKGHSHVYWYRQLPEEGLKFMVYLQKENIIDESGMPKERFSAEFPKEGPSILRIQQVVRGDSAAYFCASSPGTGLYGYTFGSGTRLTVV.